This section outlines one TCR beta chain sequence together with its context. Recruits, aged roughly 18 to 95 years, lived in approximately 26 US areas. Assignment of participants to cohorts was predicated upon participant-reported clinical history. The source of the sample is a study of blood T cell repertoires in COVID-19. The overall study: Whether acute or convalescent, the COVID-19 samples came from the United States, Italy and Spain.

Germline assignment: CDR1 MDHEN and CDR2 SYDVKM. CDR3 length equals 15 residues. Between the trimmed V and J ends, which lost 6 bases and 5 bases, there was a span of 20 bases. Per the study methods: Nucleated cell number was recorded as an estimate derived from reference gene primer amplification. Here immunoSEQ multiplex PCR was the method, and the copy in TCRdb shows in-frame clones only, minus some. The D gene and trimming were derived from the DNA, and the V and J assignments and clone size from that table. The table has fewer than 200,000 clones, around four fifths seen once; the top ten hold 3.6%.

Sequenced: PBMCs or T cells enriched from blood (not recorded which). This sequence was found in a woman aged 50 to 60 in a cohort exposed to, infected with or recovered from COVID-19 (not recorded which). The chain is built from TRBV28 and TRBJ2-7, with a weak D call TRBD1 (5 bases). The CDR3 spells CASRSARFRVDEQYF. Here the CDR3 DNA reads TGTGCCAGCAGATCAGCCCGTTTCAGGGTCGACGAGCAGTACTTC.